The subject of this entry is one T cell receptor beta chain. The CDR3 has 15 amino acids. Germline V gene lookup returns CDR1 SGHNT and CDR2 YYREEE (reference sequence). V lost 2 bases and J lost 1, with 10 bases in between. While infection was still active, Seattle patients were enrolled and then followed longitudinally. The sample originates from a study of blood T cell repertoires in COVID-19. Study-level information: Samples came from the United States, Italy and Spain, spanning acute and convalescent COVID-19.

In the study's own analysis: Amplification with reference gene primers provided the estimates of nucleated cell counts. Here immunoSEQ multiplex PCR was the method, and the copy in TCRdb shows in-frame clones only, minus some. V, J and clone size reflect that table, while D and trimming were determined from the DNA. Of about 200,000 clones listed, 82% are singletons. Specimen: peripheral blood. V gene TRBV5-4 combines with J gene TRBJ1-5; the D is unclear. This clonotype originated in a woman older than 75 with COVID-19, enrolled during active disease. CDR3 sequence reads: CASSLPPRSNQPQHF. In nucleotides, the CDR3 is TGTGCCAGCAGCTTACCCCCCAGGAGCAATCAGCCCCAGCATTTT.